Listed below are T cell receptor beta chains from one sample, sequenced in a study of Graves' ophthalmopathy and Graves' hyperthyroidism. MiXCR, applied by TCRdb to the multiplex PCR reads, yields one record per CDR3 protein. In the table there are 740,000 or so distinct CDR3 sequences, roughly 40% of which are singletons. The sequencing input was peripheral blood. These receptors were taken from an adult man with Graves' ophthalmopathy. The CDR3 runs from the conserved cysteine through the conserved F or W. Each record gives: CDR3 length, J gene, V gene, clone size, D gene, CDR3 DNA, CDR3 protein. D genes are given only for firm matches. A clone size is listed for some rows: how often the clone was seen (once, few, many), or a class if it is expanded.

cdr3_length: 18
j_call: TRBJ1-5
v_call: TRBV7-9
clone_size: .
d_call: .
cdr3_nt: TGTGCCAGCGGCAGCCCAGGGTCTGCGGGGACTAGCAATCGGCCCCAGCATTTT
cdr3_aa: CASGSPGSAGTSNRPQHF

cdr3_length: 14
j_call: TRBJ2-7
v_call: TRBV5-5
clone_size: .
d_call: TRBD2
cdr3_nt: TGTGCCAGCAGCGAGGGACTAGCTAGGTACGAGCAGTACTTC
cdr3_aa: CASSEGLARYEQYF

cdr3_length: 13
j_call: TRBJ2-7
v_call: TRBV7-9
clone_size: .
d_call: .
cdr3_nt: TGTGCCAGCAGCTTAGTCGGGTACCACGAGCAGTACTTC
cdr3_aa: CASSLVGYHEQYF

cdr3_length: 13
j_call: TRBJ1-5
v_call: TRBV10-3
clone_size: .
d_call: .
cdr3_nt: TGTGCCAGCAGTCGACCTGGCAATCAGCCCCAGCATTTT
cdr3_aa: CASSRPGNQPQHF

cdr3_length: 15
j_call: TRBJ1-6
v_call: TRBV10-3
clone_size: .
d_call: .
cdr3_nt: TGTGCCAGCAGTTACGCAGGGGAAGGAAATTCACCCCTCCACTTT
cdr3_aa: CASSYAGEGNSPLHF

cdr3_length: 14
j_call: TRBJ1-1
v_call: TRBV12-3/TRBV12-4
clone_size: few
d_call: .
cdr3_nt: TGTGCCAGCAGTCGAACAGACAGTCTGCATAAGGCTTTCTTT
cdr3_aa: CASSRTDSLHKAFF

cdr3_length: 15
j_call: TRBJ2-7
v_call: TRBV10-3
clone_size: .
d_call: .
cdr3_nt: TGTGCCAGCTCACCACCAGCTGGGAGCCGCTACGAGCAGTACTTC
cdr3_aa: CASSPPAGSRYEQYF

cdr3_length: 16
j_call: TRBJ1-1
v_call: TRBV7-2
clone_size: many
d_call: .
cdr3_nt: TGTGCCAGCAGCTTACACAGGGAAAGGCTGGGTACTGAAGCTTTCTTT
cdr3_aa: CASSLHRERLGTEAFF

cdr3_length: 15
j_call: TRBJ2-7
v_call: TRBV6-5
clone_size: .
d_call: .
cdr3_nt: TGTGCCAGCAACCAGCTAGGGTTACGGAACTACGAGCAGTACTTC
cdr3_aa: CASNQLGLRNYEQYF

cdr3_length: 15
j_call: TRBJ2-7
v_call: TRBV4-1
clone_size: .
d_call: TRBD2
cdr3_nt: TGCGCCAGCAGCCAAGTCGAAACGGGAGGCTACGAGCAGTACTTC
cdr3_aa: CASSQVETGGYEQYF

cdr3_length: 14
j_call: TRBJ2-7
v_call: TRBV7-2
clone_size: few
d_call: .
cdr3_nt: TGTGCCAGCAGCCAGATCGGGGGCTCCTACGAGCAGTACTTC
cdr3_aa: CASSQIGGSYEQYF

cdr3_length: 13
j_call: TRBJ1-2
v_call: TRBV10-1
clone_size: many
d_call: TRBD1
cdr3_nt: TGCGCCAGCAGTCTGGACAGGAAGTATGGCTACACCTTC
cdr3_aa: CASSLDRKYGYTF

cdr3_length: 16
j_call: TRBJ2-2
v_call: TRBV7-9
clone_size: once
d_call: TRBD2
cdr3_nt: TGTGCCAGCAGCTTAGTATACGCGGGGGGCACCGGGGAGCTGTTTTTT
cdr3_aa: CASSLVYAGGTGELFF

cdr3_length: 13
j_call: TRBJ1-2
v_call: TRBV27
clone_size: .
d_call: .
cdr3_nt: TGTGCCACACGTTCGACGGCTAACTATGGCTACACCTTC
cdr3_aa: CATRSTANYGYTF

cdr3_length: 16
j_call: TRBJ2-7
v_call: TRBV15
clone_size: .
d_call: .
cdr3_nt: TGTGCCACCAGCAGAGATTCGGCAGGGGGGTCCTACGAGCAGTACTTC
cdr3_aa: CATSRDSAGGSYEQYF

cdr3_length: 12
j_call: TRBJ1-1
v_call: TRBV12-3/TRBV12-4
clone_size: .
d_call: .
cdr3_nt: TGTGCCAGCAGTCCCGGTACTTTATTTCCTTTCTTT
cdr3_aa: CASSPGTLFPFF

cdr3_length: 12
j_call: TRBJ2-5
v_call: TRBV25-1
clone_size: .
d_call: .
cdr3_nt: TGTGCCAGCAACAGGGATGGAGAGACCCAGTACTTC
cdr3_aa: CASNRDGETQYF

cdr3_length: 13
j_call: TRBJ1-5
v_call: TRBV20-1
clone_size: many
d_call: .
cdr3_nt: TGCAGTGCGCGGATGGCAGGGAGTCAGCCCCAGCATTTT
cdr3_aa: CSARMAGSQPQHF

cdr3_length: 15
j_call: TRBJ1-5
v_call: TRBV5-1
clone_size: few
d_call: .
cdr3_nt: TGCGCCAGCAGCTTGGGTACAGGAGATAATCAGCCCCAGCATTTT
cdr3_aa: CASSLGTGDNQPQHF

cdr3_length: 13
j_call: TRBJ2-5
v_call: TRBV24-1
clone_size: few
d_call: .
cdr3_nt: TGTGCCACCAGTGACCCAGGGAGGGAGACCCAGTACTTC
cdr3_aa: CATSDPGRETQYF